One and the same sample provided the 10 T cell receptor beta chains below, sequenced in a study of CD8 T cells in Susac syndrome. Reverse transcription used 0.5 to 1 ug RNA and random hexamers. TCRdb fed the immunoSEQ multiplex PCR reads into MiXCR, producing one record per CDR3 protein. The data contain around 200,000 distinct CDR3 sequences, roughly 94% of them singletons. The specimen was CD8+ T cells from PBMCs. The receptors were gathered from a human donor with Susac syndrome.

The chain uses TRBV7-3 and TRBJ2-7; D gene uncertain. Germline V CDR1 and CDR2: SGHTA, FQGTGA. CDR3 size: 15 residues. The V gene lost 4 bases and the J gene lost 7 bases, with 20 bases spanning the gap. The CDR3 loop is CASSSWVLRQGEQYF. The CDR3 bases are TGTGCCAGCAGCTCCTGGGTGCTACGACAAGGGGAGCAGTACTTC.

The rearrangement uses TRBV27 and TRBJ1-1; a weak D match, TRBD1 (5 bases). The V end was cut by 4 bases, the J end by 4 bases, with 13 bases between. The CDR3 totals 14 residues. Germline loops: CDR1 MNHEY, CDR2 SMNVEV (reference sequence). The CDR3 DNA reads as TGTGCCAGCAGTTACTGGGGGTTAGGCACTGAAGCTTTCTTT. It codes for CASSYWGLGTEAFF.

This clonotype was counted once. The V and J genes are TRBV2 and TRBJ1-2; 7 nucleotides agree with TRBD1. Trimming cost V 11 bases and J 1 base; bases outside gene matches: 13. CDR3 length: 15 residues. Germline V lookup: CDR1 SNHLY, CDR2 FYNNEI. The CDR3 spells CARAMDRTFNYGYTF. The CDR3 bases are TGTGCCCGTGCGATGGACAGGACTTTTAACTATGGCTACACCTTC.

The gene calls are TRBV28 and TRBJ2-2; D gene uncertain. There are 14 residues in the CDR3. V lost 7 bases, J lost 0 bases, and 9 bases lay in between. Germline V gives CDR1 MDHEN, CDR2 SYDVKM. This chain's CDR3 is CASKPASNTGELFF. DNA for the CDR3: TGTGCCAGCAAGCCAGCATCGAACACCGGGGAGCTGTTTTTT.

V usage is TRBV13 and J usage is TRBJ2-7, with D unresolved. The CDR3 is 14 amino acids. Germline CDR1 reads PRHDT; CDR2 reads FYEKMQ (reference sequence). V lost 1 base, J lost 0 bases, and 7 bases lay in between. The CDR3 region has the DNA TGTGCCAGCAGCTTAGAGTATAGCTCCTACGAGCAGTACTTC. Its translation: CASSLEYSSYEQYF.

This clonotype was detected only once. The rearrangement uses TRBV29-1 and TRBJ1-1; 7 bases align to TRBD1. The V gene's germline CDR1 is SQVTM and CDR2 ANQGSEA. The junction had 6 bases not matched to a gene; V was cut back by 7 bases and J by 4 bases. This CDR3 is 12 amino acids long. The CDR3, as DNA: TGCAGCGCCCTTAGACAGGGCACTGAAGCTTTCTTT. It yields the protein CSALRQGTEAFF. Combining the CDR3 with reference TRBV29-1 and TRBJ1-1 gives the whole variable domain SAVISQKPSRDICQRGTSLTIQCQVDSQVTMMFWYRQQPGQSLTLIATANQGSEATYESGFVIDKFPISRPNLTFSTLTVSNMSPEDSSIYLCSALRQGTEAFFGQGTRLTVV.

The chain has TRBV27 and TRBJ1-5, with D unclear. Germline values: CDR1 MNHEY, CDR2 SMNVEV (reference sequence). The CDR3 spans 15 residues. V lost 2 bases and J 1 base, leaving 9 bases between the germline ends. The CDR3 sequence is CASSLGPGSNQPQHF. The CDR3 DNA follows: TGTGCCAGCAGTTTAGGGCCCGGGAGCAATCAGCCCCAGCATTTT.

In DNA form, the CDR3 reads TGTGCCAGCAGCCCCTCAGGGGGCTCCTATAATTCACCCCTCCACTTT. This translates into CASSPSGGSYNSPLHF. This chain links TRBV7-9 with TRBJ1-6; 7 bases line up with TRBD1. Per the germline V gene, CDR1 is SEHNR and CDR2 is FQNEAQ (reference sequence). The V segment lost 5 bases and the J segment 0 bases; nucleotides outside the gene matches: 4. CDR3 length equals 16 residues.

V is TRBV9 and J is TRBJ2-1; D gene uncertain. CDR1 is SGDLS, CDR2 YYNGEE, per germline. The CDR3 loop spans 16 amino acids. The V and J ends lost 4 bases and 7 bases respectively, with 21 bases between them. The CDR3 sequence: CASSPARTDYRNEQFF. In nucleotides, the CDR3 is TGTGCCAGCAGCCCTGCGAGAACCGATTATAGAAATGAGCAGTTCTTC.

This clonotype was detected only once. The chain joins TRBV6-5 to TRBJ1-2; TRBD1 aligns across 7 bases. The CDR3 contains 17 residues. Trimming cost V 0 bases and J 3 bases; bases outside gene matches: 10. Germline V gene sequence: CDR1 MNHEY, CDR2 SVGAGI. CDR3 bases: TGTGCCAGCAGTTACTCTACCGGGACAGAGTCCTACTATGGCTACACCTTC. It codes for CASSYSTGTESYYGYTF.